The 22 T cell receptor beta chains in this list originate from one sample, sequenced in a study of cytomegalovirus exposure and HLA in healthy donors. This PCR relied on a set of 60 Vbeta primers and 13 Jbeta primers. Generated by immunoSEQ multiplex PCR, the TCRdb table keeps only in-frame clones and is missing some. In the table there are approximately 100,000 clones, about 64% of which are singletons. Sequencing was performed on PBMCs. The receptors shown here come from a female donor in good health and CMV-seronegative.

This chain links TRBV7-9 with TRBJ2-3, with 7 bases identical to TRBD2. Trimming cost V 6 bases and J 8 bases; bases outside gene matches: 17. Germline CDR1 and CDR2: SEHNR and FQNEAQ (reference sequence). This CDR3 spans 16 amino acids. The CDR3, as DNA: TGTGCCAGCAGTCCTGAAGCGGGACGTACTAAAGCTACGCAGTATTTT. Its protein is CASSPEAGRTKATQYF. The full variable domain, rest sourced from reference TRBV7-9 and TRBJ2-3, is DTGVSQNPRHKITKRGQNVTFRCDPISEHNRLYWYRQTLGQGPEFLTYFQNEAQLEKSRLLSDRFSAERPKGSFSTLEIQRTEQGDSAMYLCASSPEAGRTKATQYFGPGTRLTVL.

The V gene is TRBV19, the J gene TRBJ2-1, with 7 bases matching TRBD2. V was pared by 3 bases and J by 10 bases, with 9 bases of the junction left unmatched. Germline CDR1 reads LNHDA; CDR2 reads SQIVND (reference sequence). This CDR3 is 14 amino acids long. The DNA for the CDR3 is TGTGCCAGTAGTATCTCTCGGGGGGTTAAGGAGCAGTTCTTC. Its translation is CASSISRGVKEQFF.

The CDR3 region has the DNA TGTGCCTGGAGTGTCCGGGGGATGAACACTGAAGCTTTCTTT. This gives the protein CAWSVRGMNTEAFF. This sequence joins TRBV30 and TRBJ1-1, with D perhaps matching TRBD1 (5 bases). The ends were cut back, 0 bases at V and 0 bases at J, with 8 bases in the middle. Germline assignment: CDR1 GTSNPN and CDR2 SVGIG (reference sequence). The CDR3 is 14 residues long.

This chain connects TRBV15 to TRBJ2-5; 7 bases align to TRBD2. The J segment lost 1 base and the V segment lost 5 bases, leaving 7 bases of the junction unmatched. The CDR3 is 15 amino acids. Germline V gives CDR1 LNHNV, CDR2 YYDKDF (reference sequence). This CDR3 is CATSHSLAVQETQYF. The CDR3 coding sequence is TGTGCCACCAGCCATTCCCTAGCGGTCCAAGAGACCCAGTACTTC.

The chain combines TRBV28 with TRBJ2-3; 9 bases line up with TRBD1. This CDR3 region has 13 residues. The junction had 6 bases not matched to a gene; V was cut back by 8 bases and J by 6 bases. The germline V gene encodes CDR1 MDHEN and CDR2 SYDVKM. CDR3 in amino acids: CASGQGQGDTQYF. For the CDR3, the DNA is TGTGCCAGCGGACAGGGGCAAGGTGATACGCAGTATTTT. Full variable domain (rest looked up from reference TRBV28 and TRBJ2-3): DVKVTQSSRYLVKRTGEKVFLECVQDMDHENMFWYRQDPGLGLRLIYFSYDVKMKEKGDIPEGYSVSREKKERFSLILESASTNQTSMYLCASGQGQGDTQYFGPGTRLTVL.

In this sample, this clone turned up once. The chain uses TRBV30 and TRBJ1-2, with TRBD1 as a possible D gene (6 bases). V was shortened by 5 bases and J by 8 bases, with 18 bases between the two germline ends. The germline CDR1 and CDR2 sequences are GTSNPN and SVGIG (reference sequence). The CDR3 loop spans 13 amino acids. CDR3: CAWSPGGVEGYTF. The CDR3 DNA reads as TGTGCCTGGTCCCCGGGGGGCGTAGAAGGCTACACCTTC.

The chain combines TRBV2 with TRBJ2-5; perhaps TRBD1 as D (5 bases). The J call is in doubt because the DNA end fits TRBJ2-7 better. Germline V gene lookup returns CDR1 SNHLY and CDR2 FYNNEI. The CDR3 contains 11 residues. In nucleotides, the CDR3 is TGTGCCGGCCAGGGATCCTACGAGCAGTACTTC. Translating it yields CAGQGSYEQYF.

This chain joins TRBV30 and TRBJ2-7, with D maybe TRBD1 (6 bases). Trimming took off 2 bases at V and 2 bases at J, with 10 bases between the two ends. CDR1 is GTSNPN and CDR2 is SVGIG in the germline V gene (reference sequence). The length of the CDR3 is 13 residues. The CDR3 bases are TGTGCCTGGAGTCTCGGGACACCCTACGAGCAGTACTTC. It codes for CAWSLGTPYEQYF.

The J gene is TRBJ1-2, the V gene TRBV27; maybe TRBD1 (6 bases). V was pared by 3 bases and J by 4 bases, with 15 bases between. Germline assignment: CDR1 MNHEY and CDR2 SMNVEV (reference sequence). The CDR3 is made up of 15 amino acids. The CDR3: CASSFDPQGLYGYTF. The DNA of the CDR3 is TGTGCCAGCAGTTTTGATCCGCAGGGGCTCTATGGCTACACCTTC.

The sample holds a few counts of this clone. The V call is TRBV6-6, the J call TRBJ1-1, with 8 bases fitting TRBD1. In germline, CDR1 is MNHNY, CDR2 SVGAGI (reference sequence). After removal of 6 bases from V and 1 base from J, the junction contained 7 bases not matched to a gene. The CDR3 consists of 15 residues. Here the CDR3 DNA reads TGTGCCAGCAGGGACACCGGGACAGGGAACACTGAAGCTTTCTTT. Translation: CASRDTGTGNTEAFF.

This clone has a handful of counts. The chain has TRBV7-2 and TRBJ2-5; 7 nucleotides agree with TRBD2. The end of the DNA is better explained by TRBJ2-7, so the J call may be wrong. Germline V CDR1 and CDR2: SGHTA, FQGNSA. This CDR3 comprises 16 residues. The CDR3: CASSLVGGGNSYEQYF. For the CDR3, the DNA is TGTGCCAGCAGCTTAGTTGGGGGGGGGAATTCCTACGAGCAGTACTTC.

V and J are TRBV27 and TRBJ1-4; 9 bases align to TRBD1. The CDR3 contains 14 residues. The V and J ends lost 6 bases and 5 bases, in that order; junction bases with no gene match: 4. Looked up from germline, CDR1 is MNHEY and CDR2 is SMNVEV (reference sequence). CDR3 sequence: CASRRGQGNEKLFF. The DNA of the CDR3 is TGTGCCAGCAGGCGGGGACAGGGAAATGAAAAACTGTTTTTT.

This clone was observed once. CDR3 in DNA: TGCGCCAGCAGCTTGGCGGGGGACTATGGCTACACCTTC. Its translation is CASSLAGDYGYTF. This sequence joins TRBV5-1 and TRBJ1-2, with a possible D match to TRBD1 (5 bases). The germline V gene has CDR1 SGHRS and CDR2 YFSETQ. CDR3 length: 13 residues. Between the trimmed V and J ends, which lost 0 bases and 3 bases, there was a span of 6 bases.

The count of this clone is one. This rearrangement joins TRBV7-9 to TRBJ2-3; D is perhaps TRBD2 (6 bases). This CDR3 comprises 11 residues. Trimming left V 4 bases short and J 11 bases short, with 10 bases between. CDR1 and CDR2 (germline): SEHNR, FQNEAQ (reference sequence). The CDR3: CASSSGLGQYF. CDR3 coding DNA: TGTGCCAGCAGCTCGGGACTGGGGCAGTATTTT.

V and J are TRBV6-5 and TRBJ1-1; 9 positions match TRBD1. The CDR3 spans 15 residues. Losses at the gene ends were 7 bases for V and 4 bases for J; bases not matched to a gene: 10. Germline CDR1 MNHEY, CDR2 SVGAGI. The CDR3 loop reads CASNSGQGATTEAFF. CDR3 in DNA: TGTGCCAGCAACTCGGGACAGGGAGCGACCACTGAAGCTTTCTTT.

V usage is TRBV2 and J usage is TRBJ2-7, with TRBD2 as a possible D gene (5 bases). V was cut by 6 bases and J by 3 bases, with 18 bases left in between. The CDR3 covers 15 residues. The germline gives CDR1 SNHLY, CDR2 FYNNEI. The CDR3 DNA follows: TGTGCCAGCAGGCTAGCCCCCCCTCACCTCTACGAGCAGTACTTC. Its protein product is CASRLAPPHLYEQYF.

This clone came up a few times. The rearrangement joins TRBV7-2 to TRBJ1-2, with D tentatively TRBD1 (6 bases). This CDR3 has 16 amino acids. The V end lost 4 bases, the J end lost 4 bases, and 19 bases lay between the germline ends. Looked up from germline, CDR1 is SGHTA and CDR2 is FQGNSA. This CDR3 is CASSWKRAGEGYGYTF. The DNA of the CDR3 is TGTGCCAGCAGCTGGAAGAGGGCAGGGGAGGGCTATGGCTACACCTTC. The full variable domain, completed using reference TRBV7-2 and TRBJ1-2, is GAGVSQSPSNKVTEKGKDVELRCDPISGHTALYWYRQSLGQGLEFLIYFQGNSAPDKSGLPSDRFSAERTGGSVSTLTIQRTQQEDSAVYLCASSWKRAGEGYGYTFGSGTRLTVV.

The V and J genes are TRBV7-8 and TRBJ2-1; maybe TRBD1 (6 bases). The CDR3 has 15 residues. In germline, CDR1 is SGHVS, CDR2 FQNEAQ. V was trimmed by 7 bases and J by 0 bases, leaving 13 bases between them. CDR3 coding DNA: TGTGCCAGCAACCACGGGACACCCTCCTACAATGAGCAGTTCTTC. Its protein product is CASNHGTPSYNEQFF.

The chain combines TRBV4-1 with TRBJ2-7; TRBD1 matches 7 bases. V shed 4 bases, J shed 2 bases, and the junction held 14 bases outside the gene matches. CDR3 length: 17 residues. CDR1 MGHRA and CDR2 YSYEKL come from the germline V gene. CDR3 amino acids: CASSPLLGQLPPYEQYF. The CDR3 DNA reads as TGCGCCAGCAGCCCCCTCCTGGGACAGTTACCTCCCTACGAGCAGTACTTC.

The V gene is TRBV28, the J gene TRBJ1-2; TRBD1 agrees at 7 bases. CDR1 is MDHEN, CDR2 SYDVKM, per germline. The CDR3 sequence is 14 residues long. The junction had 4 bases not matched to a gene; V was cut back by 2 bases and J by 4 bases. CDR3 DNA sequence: TGTGCCAGCAGTTTAAACAGGGGCTCCTATGGCTACACCTTC. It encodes CASSLNRGSYGYTF.

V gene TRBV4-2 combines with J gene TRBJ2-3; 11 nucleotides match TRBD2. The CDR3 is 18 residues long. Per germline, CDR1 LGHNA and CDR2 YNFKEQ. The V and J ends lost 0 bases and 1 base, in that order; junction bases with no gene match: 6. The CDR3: CASSQDPRLAGRTDTQYF. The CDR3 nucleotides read TGTGCCAGCAGCCAAGATCCGAGACTAGCGGGACGCACAGATACGCAGTATTTT.

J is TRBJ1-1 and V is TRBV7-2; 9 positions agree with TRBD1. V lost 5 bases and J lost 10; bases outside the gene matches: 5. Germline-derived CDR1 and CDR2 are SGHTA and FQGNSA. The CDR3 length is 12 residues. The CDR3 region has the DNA TGTGCCAGCAGCCCGGGACAGGGAAGAGCTTTCTTT. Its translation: CASSPGQGRAFF.